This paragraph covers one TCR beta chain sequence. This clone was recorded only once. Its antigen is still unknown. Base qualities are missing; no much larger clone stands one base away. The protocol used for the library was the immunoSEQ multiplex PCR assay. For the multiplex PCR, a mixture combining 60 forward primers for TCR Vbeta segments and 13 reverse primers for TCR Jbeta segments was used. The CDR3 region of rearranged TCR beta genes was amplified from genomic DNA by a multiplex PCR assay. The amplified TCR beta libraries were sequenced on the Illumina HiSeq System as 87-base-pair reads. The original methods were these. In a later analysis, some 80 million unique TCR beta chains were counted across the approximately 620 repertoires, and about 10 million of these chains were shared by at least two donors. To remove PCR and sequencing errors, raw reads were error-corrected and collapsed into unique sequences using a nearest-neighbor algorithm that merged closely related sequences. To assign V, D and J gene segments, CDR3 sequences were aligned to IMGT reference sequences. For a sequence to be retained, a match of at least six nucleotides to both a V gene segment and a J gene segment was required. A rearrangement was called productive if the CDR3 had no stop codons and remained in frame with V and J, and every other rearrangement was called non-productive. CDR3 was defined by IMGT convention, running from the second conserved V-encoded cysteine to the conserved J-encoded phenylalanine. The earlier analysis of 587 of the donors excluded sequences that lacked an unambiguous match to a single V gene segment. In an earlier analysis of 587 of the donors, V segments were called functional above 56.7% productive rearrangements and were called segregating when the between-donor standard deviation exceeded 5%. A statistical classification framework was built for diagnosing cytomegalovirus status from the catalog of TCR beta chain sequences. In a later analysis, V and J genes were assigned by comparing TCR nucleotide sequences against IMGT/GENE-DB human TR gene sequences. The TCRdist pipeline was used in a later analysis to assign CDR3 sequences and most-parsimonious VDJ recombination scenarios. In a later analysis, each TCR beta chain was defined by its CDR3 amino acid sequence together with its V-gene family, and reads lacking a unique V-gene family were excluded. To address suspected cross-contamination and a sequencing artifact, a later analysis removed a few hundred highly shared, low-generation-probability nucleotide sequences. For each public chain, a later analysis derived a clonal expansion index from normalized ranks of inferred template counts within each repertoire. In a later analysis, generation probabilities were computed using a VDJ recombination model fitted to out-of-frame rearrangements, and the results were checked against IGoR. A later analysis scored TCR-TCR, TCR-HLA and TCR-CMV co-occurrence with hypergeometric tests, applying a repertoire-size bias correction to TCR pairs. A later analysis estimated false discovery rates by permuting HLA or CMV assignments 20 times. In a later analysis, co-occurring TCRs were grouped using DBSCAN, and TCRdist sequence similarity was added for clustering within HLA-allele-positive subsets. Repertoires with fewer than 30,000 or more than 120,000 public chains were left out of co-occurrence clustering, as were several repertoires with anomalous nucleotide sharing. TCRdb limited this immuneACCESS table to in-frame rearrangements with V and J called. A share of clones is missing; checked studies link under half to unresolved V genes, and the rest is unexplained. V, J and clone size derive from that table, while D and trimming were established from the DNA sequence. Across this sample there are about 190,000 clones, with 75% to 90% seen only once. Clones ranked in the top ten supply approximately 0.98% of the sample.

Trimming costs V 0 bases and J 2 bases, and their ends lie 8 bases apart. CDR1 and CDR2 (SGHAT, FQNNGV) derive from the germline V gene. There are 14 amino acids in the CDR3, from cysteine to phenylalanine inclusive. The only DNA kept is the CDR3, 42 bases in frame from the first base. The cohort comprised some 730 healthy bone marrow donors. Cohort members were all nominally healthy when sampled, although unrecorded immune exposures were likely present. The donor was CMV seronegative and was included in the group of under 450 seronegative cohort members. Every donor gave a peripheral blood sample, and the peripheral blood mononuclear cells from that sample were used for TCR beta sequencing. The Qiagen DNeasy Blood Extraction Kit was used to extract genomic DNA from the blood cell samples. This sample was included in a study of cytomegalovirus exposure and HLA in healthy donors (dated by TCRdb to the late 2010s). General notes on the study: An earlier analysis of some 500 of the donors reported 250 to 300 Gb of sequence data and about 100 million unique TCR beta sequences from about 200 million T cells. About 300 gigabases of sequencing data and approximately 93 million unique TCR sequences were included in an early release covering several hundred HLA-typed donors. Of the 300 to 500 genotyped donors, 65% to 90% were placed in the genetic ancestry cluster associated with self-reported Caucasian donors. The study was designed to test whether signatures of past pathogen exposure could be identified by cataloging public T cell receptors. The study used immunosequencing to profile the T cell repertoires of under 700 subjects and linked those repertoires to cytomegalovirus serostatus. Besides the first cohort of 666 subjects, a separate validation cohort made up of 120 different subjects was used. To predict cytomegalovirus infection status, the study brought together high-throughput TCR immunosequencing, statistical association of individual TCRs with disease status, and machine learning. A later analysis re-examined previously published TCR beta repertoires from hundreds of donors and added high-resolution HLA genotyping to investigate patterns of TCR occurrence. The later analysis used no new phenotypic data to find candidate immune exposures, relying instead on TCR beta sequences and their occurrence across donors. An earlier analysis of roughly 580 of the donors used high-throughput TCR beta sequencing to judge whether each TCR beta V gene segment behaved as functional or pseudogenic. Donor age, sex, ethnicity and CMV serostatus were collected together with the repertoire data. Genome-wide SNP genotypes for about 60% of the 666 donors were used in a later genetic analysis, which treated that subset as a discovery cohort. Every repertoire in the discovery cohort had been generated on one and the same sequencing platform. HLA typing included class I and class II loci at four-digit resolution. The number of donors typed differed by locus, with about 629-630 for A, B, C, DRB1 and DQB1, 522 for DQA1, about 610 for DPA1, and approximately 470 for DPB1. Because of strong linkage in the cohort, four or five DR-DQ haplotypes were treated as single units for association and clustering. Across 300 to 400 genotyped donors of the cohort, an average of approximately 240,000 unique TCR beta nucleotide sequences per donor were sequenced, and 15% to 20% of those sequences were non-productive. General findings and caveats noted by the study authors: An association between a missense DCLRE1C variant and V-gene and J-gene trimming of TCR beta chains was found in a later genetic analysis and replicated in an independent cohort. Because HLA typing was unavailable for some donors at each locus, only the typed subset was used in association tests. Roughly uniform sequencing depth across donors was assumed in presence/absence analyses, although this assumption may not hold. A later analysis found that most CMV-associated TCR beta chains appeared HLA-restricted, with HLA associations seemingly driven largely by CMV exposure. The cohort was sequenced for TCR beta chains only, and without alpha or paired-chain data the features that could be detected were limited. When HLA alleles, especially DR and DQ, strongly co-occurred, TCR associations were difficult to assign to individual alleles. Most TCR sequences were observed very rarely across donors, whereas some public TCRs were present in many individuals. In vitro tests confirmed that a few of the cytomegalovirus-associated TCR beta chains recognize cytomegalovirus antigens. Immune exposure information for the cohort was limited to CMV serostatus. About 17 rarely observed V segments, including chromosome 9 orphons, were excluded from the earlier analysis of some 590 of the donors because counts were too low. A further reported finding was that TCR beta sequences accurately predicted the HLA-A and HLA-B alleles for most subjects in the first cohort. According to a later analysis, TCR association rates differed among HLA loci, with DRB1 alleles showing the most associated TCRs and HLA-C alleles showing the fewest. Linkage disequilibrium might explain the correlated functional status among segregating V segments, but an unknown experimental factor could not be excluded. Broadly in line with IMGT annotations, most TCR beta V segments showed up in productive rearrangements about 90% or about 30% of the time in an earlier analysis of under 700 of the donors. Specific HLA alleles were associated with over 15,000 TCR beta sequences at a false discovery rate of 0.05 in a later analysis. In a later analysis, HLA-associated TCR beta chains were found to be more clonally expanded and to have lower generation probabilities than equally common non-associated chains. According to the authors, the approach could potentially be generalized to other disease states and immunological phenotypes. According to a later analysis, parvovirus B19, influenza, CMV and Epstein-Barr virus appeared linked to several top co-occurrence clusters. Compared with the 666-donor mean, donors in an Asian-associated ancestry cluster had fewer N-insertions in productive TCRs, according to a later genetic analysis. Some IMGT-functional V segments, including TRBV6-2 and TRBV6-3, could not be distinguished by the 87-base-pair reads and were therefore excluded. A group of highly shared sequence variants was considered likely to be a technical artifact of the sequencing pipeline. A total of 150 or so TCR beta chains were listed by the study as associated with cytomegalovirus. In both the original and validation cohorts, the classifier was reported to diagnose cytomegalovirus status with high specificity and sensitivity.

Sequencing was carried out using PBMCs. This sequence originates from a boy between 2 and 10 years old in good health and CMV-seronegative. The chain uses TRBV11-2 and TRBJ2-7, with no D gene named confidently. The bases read TGTGCCAGCAGCTTAGACAGGCTTACCTACGAGCAGTACTTC. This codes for CASSLDRLTYEQYF. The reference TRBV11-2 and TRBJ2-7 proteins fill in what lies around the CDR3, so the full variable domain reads EAGVAQSPRYKIIEKRQSVAFWCNPISGHATLYWYQQILGQGPKLLIQFQNNGVVDDSQLPKDRFSAERLKGVDSTLKIQPAKLEDSAVYLCASSLDRLTYEQYFGPGTRLTVT.